This T cell receptor (beta chain) appears in the sequencing data of a study of T cell clonotyping in hematopoietic cell transplantation. Remarks on this clone: Its antigen remains unknown.

The protocol was immunoSEQ multiplex PCR, while the TCRdb copy is restricted to in-frame clones and leaves out a portion. The sample holds under 12,000 clones, approximately 46% seen once. Germline-derived CDR1 and CDR2 are SQVTM and ANQGSEA. This CDR3 contains 17 residues. V gave up 6 bases and J gave up 0 bases; unmatched junction bases: 14. Study findings and constraints: After transplant, recipient diversity fell while pathologically expanded clonotypes grew through day 180.

This receptor was identified in a male patient aged 50 to 59 who had an allogeneic stem cell transplant from an unrelated donor, so the T cells may come from the graft donor. Some clones in this sample may be carry-over from other donors' samples. This chain connects TRBV29-1 to TRBJ1-2; 9 positions agree with TRBD1. This specimen consisted of PBMCs, obtained 30 days after allogeneic stem cell transplant. CDR3 region: CSVTTGTGRVANYGYTF. The CDR3 DNA reads as TGCAGCGTCACTACTGGGACAGGGAGGGTGGCTAACTATGGCTACACCTTC. The whole variable domain, filled in from reference TRBV29-1 and TRBJ1-2, reads SAVISQKPSRDICQRGTSLTIQCQVDSQVTMMFWYRQQPGQSLTLIATANQGSEATYESGFVIDKFPISRPNLTFSTLTVSNMSPEDSSIYLCSVTTGTGRVANYGYTFGSGTRLTVV.